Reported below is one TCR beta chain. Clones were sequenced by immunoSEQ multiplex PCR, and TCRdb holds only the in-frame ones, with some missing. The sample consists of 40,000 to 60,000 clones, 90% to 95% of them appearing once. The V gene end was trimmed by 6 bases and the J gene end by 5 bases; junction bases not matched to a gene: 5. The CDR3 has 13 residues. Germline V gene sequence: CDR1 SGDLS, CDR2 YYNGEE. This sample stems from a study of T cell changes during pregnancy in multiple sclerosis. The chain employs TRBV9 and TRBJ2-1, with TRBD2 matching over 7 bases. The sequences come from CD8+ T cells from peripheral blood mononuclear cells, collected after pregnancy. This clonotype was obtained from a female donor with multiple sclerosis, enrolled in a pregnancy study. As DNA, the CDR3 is TGTGCCAGCATCGGGGGGTCCGACAATGAGCAGTTCTTC. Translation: CASIGGSDNEQFF.